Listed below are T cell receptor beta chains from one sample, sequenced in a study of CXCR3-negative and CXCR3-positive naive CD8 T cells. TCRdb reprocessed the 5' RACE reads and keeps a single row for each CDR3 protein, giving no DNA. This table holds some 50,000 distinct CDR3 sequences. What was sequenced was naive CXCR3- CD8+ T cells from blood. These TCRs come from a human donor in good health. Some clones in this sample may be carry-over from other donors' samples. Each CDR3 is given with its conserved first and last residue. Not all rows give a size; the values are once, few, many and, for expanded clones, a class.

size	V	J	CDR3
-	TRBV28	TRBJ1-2	CASSFGTYYGYTF
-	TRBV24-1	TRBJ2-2	CATSDDRDTGELFF
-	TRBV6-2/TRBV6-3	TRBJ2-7	CASSYVWDRTYEQYF
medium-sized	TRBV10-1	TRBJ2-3	CASSAPGQGWDTQYF
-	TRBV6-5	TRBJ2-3	CASSYGGGTDTQYF
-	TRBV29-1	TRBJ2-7	CSVAITGSDEQYF
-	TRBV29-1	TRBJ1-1	CSVEDPGTNTEAFF
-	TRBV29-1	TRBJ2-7	CSVGRGDTYEQYF
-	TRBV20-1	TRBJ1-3	CSARTTTGNTIYF
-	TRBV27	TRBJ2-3	CASSSSGGADTQYF
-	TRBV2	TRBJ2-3	CASSQRDRTCTDTQYF
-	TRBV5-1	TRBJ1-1	CASSSGQGLVAFF
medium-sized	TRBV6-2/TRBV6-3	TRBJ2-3	CASSYEARYTDTQYF
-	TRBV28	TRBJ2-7	CASSLWGQGSEQYF
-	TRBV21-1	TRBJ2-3	CASSKGRAPDTQYF
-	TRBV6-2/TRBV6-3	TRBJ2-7	CASSYSRAASGLYEQYF
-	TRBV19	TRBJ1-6	CASGEIATYNSPLHF
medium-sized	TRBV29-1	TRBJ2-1	CSAWPRGDEQFF
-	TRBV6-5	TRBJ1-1	CASSGQGVGLENTEAFF
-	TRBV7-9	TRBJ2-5	CASSHRTEGKTQYF
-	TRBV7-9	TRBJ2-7	CASRSLWGEQYF
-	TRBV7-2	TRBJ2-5	CASSLSLQQETQYF
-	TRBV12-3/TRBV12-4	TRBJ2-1	CASSLLVWNEQFF
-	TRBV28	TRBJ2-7	CASTVVMAGGEQYF
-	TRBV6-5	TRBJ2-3	CASSPISVLAGRTDTQYF
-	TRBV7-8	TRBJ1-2	CASSLNLDYGYTF
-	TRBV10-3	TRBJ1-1	CAISESRGAEAFF
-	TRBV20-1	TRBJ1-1	CSATTGAVSEAFF
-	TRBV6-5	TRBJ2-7	CASSSPGQGSHEQYF
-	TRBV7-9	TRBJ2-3	CASSLRIDTQYF